This T cell receptor (beta chain) was captured in a study of blood T cell repertoires in COVID-19. This CDR3 comprises 15 residues. V dropped 4 bases and J dropped 4 bases, with 17 bases sitting between them. In germline, CDR1 is SGHRS, CDR2 YFSETQ. Data came from immunoSEQ multiplex PCR; TCRdb stores just in-frame clones and leaves some out. The top ten clones hold 2.9% of a sample with approximately 210,000 clones, around 82% of them seen once. This clonotype was sampled from a man in his forties or fifties with active or convalescent COVID-19. Specimen: peripheral blood. The J gene is TRBJ1-1, the V gene TRBV5-1; tentatively, D is TRBD1 (6 bases). CDR3 protein: CASSQRTAGATEAFF. CDR3 nucleotide sequence: TGCGCCAGCAGCCAACGGACAGCAGGGGCCACTGAAGCTTTCTTT.